This passage covers 19 T cell receptor beta chains from one sample sequenced in a study of T cells after yellow fever vaccination. TCRdb independently ran MiXCR on the 5' RACE reads; one entry per CDR3 protein. The sample has about 430,000 distinct CDR3 sequences, around 20% seen once; the top ten hold 18%. Sequences were derived from PBMCs, sampled before the yellow fever booster vaccination. Receptors were obtained from a man aged 18 to 30 who received the YFV17D yellow fever vaccine.

This clonotype was counted ten times or more. The CDR3 region has the DNA TGTGCCAGCAGTAGCGCGAGGGGGTTAAGGACTGAAGCTTTCTTT. As protein: CASSSARGLRTEAFF. J is TRBJ1-1 and V is TRBV12-3 or TRBV12-4; perhaps TRBD1 as D (6 bases). The CDR3 covers 15 residues. Trimming left V 5 bases short and J 5 bases short, with 18 bases between.

This clonotype was observed a single time. The CDR3 loop reads CASSFGGLFGYTF. CDR3 coding DNA: TGTGCCAGCAGCTTTGGGGGGCTGTTTGGCTACACCTTC. The V gene is TRBV5-4, the J gene TRBJ1-2; possibly TRBD1 for D (6 bases). Germline V gives CDR1 SGHNT, CDR2 YYREEE (reference sequence). The CDR3 sequence is 13 residues long. V was pared by 2 bases and J by 7 bases, with 12 bases between.

The rearrangement uses TRBV6-5 and TRBJ2-3, with TRBD2 as a possible D gene (6 bases). V lost 6 bases to trimming and J lost 9 bases, with 10 bases between them. This CDR3 comprises 11 residues. CDR1 MNHEY and CDR2 SVGAGI come from the germline V gene. The CDR3 protein is CASRLARTQYF. DNA for the CDR3: TGTGCCAGCAGACTAGCTAGAACGCAGTATTTT.

The genes are TRBV4-1 and TRBJ2-7; D remains unclear. Germline loops: CDR1 MGHRA, CDR2 YSYEKL. Trimming shortened V by 0 bases and J by 4 bases, and 16 bases separated the two germline ends. The CDR3 is made up of 16 amino acids. The CDR3: CASSQDLRRLRYEQYF. The CDR3 bases are TGCGCCAGCAGCCAAGATTTGAGAAGGCTTCGGTACGAGCAGTACTTC.

This chain uses TRBV6-5 with TRBJ2-7; the D gene is possibly TRBD1 (5 bases). The V gene's germline CDR1 is MNHEY and CDR2 SVGAGI. The CDR3 contains 15 residues. CDR3 sequence: CAVSALGEFNNEQYF. Written as DNA, the CDR3 is TGTGCAGTTTCAGCCCTAGGGGAATTCAACAACGAGCAGTACTTC.

The rearrangement joins TRBV6-1 to TRBJ2-2; D may correspond to TRBD1 or TRBD2 (6 bases each). The ends were cut back, 3 bases at V and 7 bases at J, with 15 bases in the middle. Germline-derived CDR1 and CDR2 are MNHNS and SASEGT. This CDR3 spans 15 amino acids. The CDR3 DNA sequence: TGTGCCAGCAGTGAGTTAGGCAGGGGACTCGGGGAGCTGTTTTTT. This sequence encodes CASSELGRGLGELFF.

This clonotype has more than one count but fewer than ten. V gene TRBV11-2 combines with J gene TRBJ1-2; D possibly corresponds to TRBD1 (6 bases). CDR1 is SGHAT, CDR2 FQNNGV, per germline. Trimming removed 3 bases from V and 8 bases from J, with 22 bases in between. This CDR3 comprises 16 residues. CDR3 coding DNA: TGTGCCAGCAGCTTGATCGGGACATCAGCCCCATTGGGCTACACCTTC. It is translated as CASSLIGTSAPLGYTF.

This clonotype was seen a handful of times. The chain carries TRBV6-2 or TRBV6-3 and TRBJ1-5; D not certain. Trimming shortened V by 4 bases and J by 5 bases, and 9 bases separated the two germline ends. There are 13 residues in the CDR3. Germline V gene data show CDR1 as MNHEY and CDR2 as SVGEGT. This chain's CDR3 is CASSWFGDQPQHF. The DNA for the CDR3 is TGTGCCAGCAGTTGGTTCGGGGATCAGCCCCAGCATTTT.

The V call is TRBV27, the J call TRBJ2-3; 10 positions match TRBD1. This CDR3 spans 16 amino acids. Germline CDR1 is MNHEY and CDR2 is SMNVEV (reference sequence). V gave up 5 bases and J gave up 4 bases; unmatched junction bases: 9. DNA of the CDR3: TGTGCCAGCAGTGAAAAGGGGACAGGGGCGTCAGATACGCAGTATTTT. Translated, it gives CASSEKGTGASDTQYF.

The chain links TRBV5-1 to TRBJ2-1; possible D gene TRBD1, 6 bases. This CDR3 is built from 17 residues. V lost 5 bases, J lost 0 bases, and 18 bases lay in between. CDR1 is SGHRS and CDR2 is YFSETQ in the germline V gene. For the CDR3, the DNA is TGCGCCAGCAGAGACCGCCCTGACAGGTTCTCCTACAATGAGCAGTTCTTC. This sequence encodes CASRDRPDRFSYNEQFF.

This clonotype has just a few counts. This CDR3 reads CASSQEMGNQPQHF. The CDR3 nucleotides are TGTGCCAGCAGCCAAGAAATGGGGAATCAGCCCCAGCATTTT. V and J are TRBV4-2 and TRBJ1-5; D gene uncertain. Looked up from germline, CDR1 is LGHNA and CDR2 is YNFKEQ. V was trimmed by 0 bases and J by 4 bases, leaving 7 bases between them. The CDR3 is 14 residues long.

The chain links TRBV18 to TRBJ1-1, with 7 bases lining up with TRBD1. The V gene end was trimmed by 3 bases and the J gene end by 1 base; junction bases not matched to a gene: 5. The CDR3 is made up of 15 amino acids. The germline CDR1 and CDR2 sequences are KGHSH and LQKENI. In DNA form, the CDR3 reads TGTGCCAGCTCACCCCTGCAGGGGGAGAACACTGAAGCTTTCTTT. It specifies CASSPLQGENTEAFF.

This chain links TRBV28 with TRBJ2-7; 10 bases align to TRBD1. The germline CDR1 and CDR2 sequences are MDHEN and SYDVKM. The CDR3 totals 14 residues. V lost 6 bases to trimming and J lost 4 bases; unmatched junction nucleotides: 6. CDR3 coding DNA: TGTGCCAGCAGCCGGGACAGGGGTTTGTACGAGCAGTACGTC. This sequence encodes CASSRDRGLYEQYV.

J is TRBJ1-1 and V is TRBV5-1, with 7 bases lining up with TRBD1. There are 13 residues in the CDR3. Germline loops: CDR1 SGHRS, CDR2 YFSETQ. The J segment lost 5 bases and the V segment lost 5 bases, leaving 6 bases of the junction unmatched. The CDR3, as DNA: TGCGCCAGCAGTAATACAGGGGAGACTGAAGCTTTCTTT. It yields the protein CASSNTGETEAFF.

This rearrangement joins TRBV6-2 or TRBV6-3 to TRBJ2-1; maybe TRBD1 (5 bases). From germline, CDR1 is MNHEY and CDR2 SVGEGT. There are 18 residues in the CDR3. Trimming cost V 0 bases and J 0 bases, with 15 bases left between them. The CDR3 coding sequence is TGTGCCAGCAGTTACTCGAGCCTCAGACAGAGCTCCTACAATGAGCAGTTCTTC. This translates into CASSYSSLRQSSYNEQFF.

This clonotype was seen more than once but under ten times. The chain joins TRBV2 to TRBJ1-6; the D gene is possibly TRBD1 (5 bases). CDR3 length equals 13 residues. Trimming removed 7 bases at V and 8 bases at J, with 12 bases between. The V gene's germline CDR1 is SNHLY and CDR2 FYNNEI. CDR3 protein: CASTLRGYSPLHF. The CDR3, as DNA: TGTGCCAGCACGTTGAGGGGATATTCACCCCTCCACTTT.

This clonotype has a handful of counts. The chain employs TRBV15 and TRBJ2-1; D possibly uses TRBD1 or TRBD2 (6 bases each). The CDR3 is 17 amino acids. Trimming removed 1 base from V and 7 bases from J, with 20 bases in between. CDR1 and CDR2 (germline): LNHNV, YYDKDF (reference sequence). CDR3 amino acids: CATSRVSGATLGNEQFF. CDR3 nucleotide sequence: TGTGCCACCAGCAGAGTCTCGGGGGCTACTCTAGGAAATGAGCAGTTCTTC.

This clonotype appeared many times. This chain links TRBV20-1 with TRBJ1-1; 8 nucleotides agree with TRBD1. The germline V gene encodes CDR1 DFQATT and CDR2 SNEGSKA (reference sequence). J was trimmed by 6 bases and V by 2 bases; bases with no gene match: 5. The CDR3 totals 13 residues. The CDR3 is CSARRDRGPEAFF. The CDR3 DNA follows: TGCAGTGCTAGACGTGACAGGGGCCCTGAAGCTTTCTTT.

V is TRBV6-1 and J is TRBJ2-7; D may be TRBD2 (5 bases). Trimming pared 2 bases from V and 5 bases from J, leaving 19 bases between. Germline lookup yields CDR1 MNHNS and CDR2 SASEGT. CDR3 size: 16 residues. CDR3 nucleotides: TGTGCCAGCAGTGAACTGGGCAGAGGGCTTCCCCACGAGCAGTACGTC. Translation gives CASSELGRGLPHEQYV.